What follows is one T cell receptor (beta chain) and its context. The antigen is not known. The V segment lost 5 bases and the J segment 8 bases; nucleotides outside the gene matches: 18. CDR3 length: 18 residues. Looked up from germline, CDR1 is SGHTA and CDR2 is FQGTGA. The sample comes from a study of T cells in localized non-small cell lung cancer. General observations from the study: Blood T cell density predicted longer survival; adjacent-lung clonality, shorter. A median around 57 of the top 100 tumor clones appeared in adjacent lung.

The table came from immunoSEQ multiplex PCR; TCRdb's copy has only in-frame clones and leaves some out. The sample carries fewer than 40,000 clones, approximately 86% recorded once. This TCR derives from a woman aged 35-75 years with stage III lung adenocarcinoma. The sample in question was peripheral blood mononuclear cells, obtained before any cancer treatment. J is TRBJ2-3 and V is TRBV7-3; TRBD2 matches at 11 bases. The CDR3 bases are TGTGCCAGCAGCCCTATCCCCGGCGTAGCGGGAGGGCCGCGTACGCAGTATTTT. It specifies CASSPIPGVAGGPRTQYF. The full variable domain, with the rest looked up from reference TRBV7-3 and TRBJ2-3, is GAGVSQTPSNKVTEKGKYVELRCDPISGHTALYWYRQSLGQGPEFLIYFQGTGAADDSGLPNDRFFAVRPEGSVSTLKIQRTERGDSAVYLCASSPIPGVAGGPRTQYFGPGTRLTVL.